Listed below are T cell receptor beta chains from one sample, sequenced in a study of blood T cell repertoires in COVID-19. Some clones are missing from TCRdb's copy, which holds only in-frame ones; the method was immunoSEQ multiplex PCR. Of 300,000 or so clones in the sample, around four fifths are singletons; the top ten hold approximately 3.8%. Sequences were obtained from peripheral blood. The receptors originated from a woman aged 45-60 years with active or convalescent COVID-19. CDR3s include the opening cysteine and the closing phenylalanine or tryptophan. A D gene is named only where the DNA matches it firmly. For some rows the clone size is stated as once, few or many, or as a class when expanded; others skip it.

v_gene	j_gene	abundance	d_gene	CDR3aa	CDR3nt
TRBV30	TRBJ1-1	.	.	CAWSGTRGVNTEAFF	TGTGCCTGGAGTGGCACCAGGGGTGTGAACACTGAAGCTTTCTTT
TRBV2	TRBJ1-4	.	TRBD1	CASSEVVGGNEKLFF	TGTGCCAGCAGTGAGGTCGTAGGGGGCAATGAAAAACTGTTTTTT
TRBV6-5	TRBJ2-7	.	TRBD2	CASTISTSGTVEQYF	TGTGCCAGCACCATATCGACTAGCGGGACTGTGGAGCAGTACTTC
TRBV3-1/TRBV3-2	TRBJ2-7	.	.	CASSQEARSYEQYF	TGTGCCAGCAGCCAAGAGGCTCGCTCCTACGAGCAGTACTTC
TRBV19	TRBJ1-6	.	TRBD1	CASSGQTGWNSPLHF	TGTGCCAGTAGTGGCCAGACAGGGTGGAATTCACCCCTCCACTTT
TRBV10-3	TRBJ2-1	.	.	CAGSDWDNEQFF	TGTGCCGGCTCGGACTGGGACAATGAGCAGTTCTTC
TRBV6-5	TRBJ1-2	.	.	CASSYRGSGGYTF	TGTGCCAGCAGTTACCGGGGGTCAGGTGGCTACACCTTC
TRBV9	TRBJ2-3	.	.	CASSVSGTVSADTQYF	TGTGCCAGCAGCGTAAGTGGGACTGTCTCCGCAGATACGCAGTATTTT
TRBV5-1	TRBJ2-3	.	TRBD1	CASSVGQASTDTQYF	TGCGCCAGCAGCGTAGGACAGGCGAGCACAGATACGCAGTATTTT
TRBV14	TRBJ2-7	.	TRBD2	CASIRLGLAGAREQYF	TGTGCCAGCATCCGCTTAGGGCTAGCGGGAGCTCGCGAGCAGTACTTC
TRBV19	TRBJ1-5	.	.	CASSPSGGTASRGGNQPQHF	TGTGCCAGTAGCCCCTCTGGGGGAACAGCGTCCCGCGGGGGCAATCAGCCCCAGCATTTT
TRBV9	TRBJ2-2	.	.	CASSLINTGELFF	TGTGCCAGCAGCCTTATTAACACCGGGGAGCTGTTTTTT
TRBV14	TRBJ2-1	.	.	CASSQPTGSSSYNEQFF	TGTGCCAGCAGCCAACCCACAGGCAGCAGCTCCTACAATGAGCAGTTCTTC
TRBV9	TRBJ1-3	.	.	CASSVEDRGSAGNTIYF	TGTGCCAGCAGCGTAGAGGACAGAGGGTCGGCTGGAAACACCATATATTTT
TRBV29-1	TRBJ1-1	.	TRBD1	CSGRDSSTEAFF	TGCAGCGGCCGGGACAGCAGCACTGAAGCTTTCTTT
TRBV11-2	TRBJ2-7	.	TRBD2	CASSYPGTSGRYEQYF	TGTGCCAGCAGCTACCCCGGGACTAGCGGGAGGTACGAGCAGTACTTC
TRBV11-2	TRBJ2-3	.	.	CASSGGWPDTQYF	TGTGCCAGCAGCGGAGGGTGGCCAGATACGCAGTATTTT
TRBV25-1	TRBJ1-4	.	.	CASSPTATNEKLFF	TGTGCCAGCAGCCCTACAGCAACTAATGAAAAACTGTTTTTT
TRBV6-5	TRBJ2-1	.	.	CASNPARGPYNEQFF	TGTGCCAGCAACCCGGCCAGGGGTCCCTACAATGAGCAGTTCTTC
TRBV4-1	TRBJ1-1	.	.	CASSQPTGKNTEAFF	TGCGCCAGCAGCCAACCTACGGGAAAGAACACTGAAGCTTTCTTT
TRBV7-9	TRBJ1-6	.	.	CASSLSTDNSPLHF	TGTGCCAGCAGCTTATCGACAGACAATTCACCCCTCCACTTT
TRBV2	TRBJ2-7	.	TRBD1	CASSETGGAQYEQYF	TGTGCCAGCAGTGAAACAGGGGGCGCGCAGTACGAGCAGTACTTC
TRBV10-1	TRBJ2-3	few	.	CAPSQGFCADTQYF	TGCGCCCCATCTCAGGGGTTTTGTGCAGATACGCAGTATTTT
TRBV28	TRBJ1-6	.	.	CASSLSRGLVNSPLHF	TGTGCCAGCAGTTTATCAAGAGGGTTAGTTAATTCACCCCTCCACTTT
TRBV14	TRBJ2-7	many	TRBD2	CASSQDKAAGGFYEQYF	TGTGCCAGCAGCCAAGATAAGGCAGCGGGAGGGTTCTACGAGCAGTACTTC
TRBV7-9	TRBJ1-1	.	.	CASSLAGRGTEAFF	TGTGCCAGCAGCTTAGCCGGCAGAGGCACTGAAGCTTTCTTT
TRBV28	TRBJ2-3	.	.	CASSLRGTGSTDTQYF	TGTGCCAGCAGTCTCCGGGGGACGGGAAGCACAGATACGCAGTATTTT
TRBV20-1	TRBJ1-2	.	.	CSAPGTTDYTF	TGCAGTGCCCCCGGGACAACGGACTACACCTTC
TRBV24-1	TRBJ2-3	.	TRBD1	CATSDSRDRPTDTQYF	TGTGCCACCAGTGACAGCCGGGACAGACCCACAGATACGCAGTATTTT